The 7 T cell receptor beta chains listed next were all sequenced from one sample in a study of glioma-infiltrating T cells. Using RNA template, CDR3s of TCR alpha and beta were amplified with iRepertoire arm-PCR. TCRdb re-derived calls from the multiplex PCR reads in MiXCR, one entry per CDR3 protein. The table records 4,500 to 7,500 distinct CDR3 sequences, roughly 30% of them present only once. Sequencing was carried out using glioma tissue, nonneoplastic brain tissue, or PBMCs (not recorded which). All receptors come from a human donor with low-grade glioma or glioblastoma, undergoing nonglioma brain surgery, or in good health (not recorded which).

On this clonotype itself: Because the CDR3 is missing its conserved closing phenylalanine or tryptophan, this is likely a read error. Because the CDR3's place on the DNA is in doubt, the DNA is left out and the CDR3 is given as listed by TCRdb. The rearrangement joins TRBV6-1 to TRBJ1-1. CDR1 is MNHNS, CDR2 SASEGT, per germline. The CDR3 extends over 11 residues, inclusive of both ends. The CDR3 sequence: CASRGETEAFG.

This clonotype was found many times. The rearrangement links TRBV7-2 to TRBJ2-3; 9 bases match TRBD1. The V gene's germline CDR1 is SGHTA and CDR2 FQGNSA. Trimming took 3 bases from V and 0 from J; bases not matched to a gene: 1. The length of the CDR3 is 15 residues. In nucleotides, the CDR3 is TGTGCCAGCAGCTTGGGACAGGGTAGCACAGATACGCAGTATTTT. Amino acid sequence: CASSLGQGSTDTQYF. The full variable domain, its missing parts supplied by reference TRBV7-2 and TRBJ2-3, is GAGVSQSPSNKVTEKGKDVELRCDPISGHTALYWYRQSLGQGLEFLIYFQGNSAPDKSGLPSDRFSAERTGGSVSTLTIQRTQQEDSAVYLCASSLGQGSTDTQYFGPGTRLTVL.

This clonotype was picked up many times. This sequence joins TRBV19 and TRBJ1-2; a possible D gene is TRBD1 (6 bases). This CDR3 contains 13 residues. Germline CDR1 LNHDA, CDR2 SQIVND (reference sequence). V was shortened by 5 bases and J by 7 bases, with 14 bases between the two germline ends. The CDR3 bases are TGTGCCAGTAGTTCCGGCAGCAGGGGTGGCTACACCTTC. Amino acid sequence: CASSSGSRGGYTF.

The J gene is TRBJ1-1, the V gene TRBV28; 10 bases align to TRBD1. The CDR3 extends over 13 amino acids. The J segment lost 10 bases and the V segment lost 8 bases, leaving 10 bases of the junction unmatched. The germline CDR1 and CDR2 sequences are MDHEN and SYDVKM. Written as DNA, the CDR3 is TGTGCCAGCCAGACAGGGGGCAAGAACTCAGCTTTCTTT. This translates into CASQTGGKNSAFF.

The sample holds many counts of this clonotype. The V gene is TRBV7-9, the J gene TRBJ2-1; a possible D gene is TRBD2 (5 bases). V lost 4 bases to trimming and J lost 6 bases, with 7 bases between them. Germline assignment: CDR1 SEHNR and CDR2 FQNEAQ (reference sequence). This CDR3 is 12 amino acids long. This CDR3 is CASSSGSNEQFF. CDR3 DNA sequence: TGTGCCAGCAGCTCGGGGTCCAATGAGCAGTTCTTC.

Worth noting for this clonotype: Without the conserved terminal phenylalanine or tryptophan, this CDR3 likely stems from a read error. The limits of the CDR3 on the DNA are not certain, so only TCRdb's listed CDR3 is given. The chain's CDR3 is CASSRLAEVKEQLV. The chain carries TRBV7-9 and TRBJ2-1; the DNA was not used to check the table's D call, TRBD2. The CDR3 is made up of 14 amino acids, end residues included. The V gene's germline CDR1 is SEHNR and CDR2 FQNEAQ (reference sequence).

In this sample, this clonotype is medium-sized. The V and J genes are TRBV28 and TRBJ2-3; weak D call: TRBD2 (5 bases). V was shortened by 5 bases and J by 1 base, with 16 bases between the two germline ends. Germline CDR1 is MDHEN and CDR2 is SYDVKM. The CDR3 length is 16 residues. The CDR3 sequence: CASSHLEGSGTDTQYF. The CDR3 nucleotides read TGTGCCAGCAGTCACTTAGAGGGTAGCGGCACAGATACGCAGTATTTT.